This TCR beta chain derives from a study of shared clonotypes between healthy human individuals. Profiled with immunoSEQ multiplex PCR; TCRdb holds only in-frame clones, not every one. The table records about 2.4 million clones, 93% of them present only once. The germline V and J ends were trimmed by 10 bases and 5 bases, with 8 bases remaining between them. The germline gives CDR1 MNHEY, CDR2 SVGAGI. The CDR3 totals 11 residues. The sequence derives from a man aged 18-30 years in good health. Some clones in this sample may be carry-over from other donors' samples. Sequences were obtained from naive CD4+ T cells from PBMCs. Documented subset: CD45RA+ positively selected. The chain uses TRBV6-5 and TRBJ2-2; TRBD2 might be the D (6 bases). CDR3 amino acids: CATGRTGELFF. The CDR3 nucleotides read TGTGCCACCGGGAGAACCGGGGAGCTGTTTTTT.